A single sample is the source of the 21 T cell receptor beta chains below, sequenced in a study of blood T cell repertoires in COVID-19. Here immunoSEQ multiplex PCR was the method, and the copy in TCRdb shows in-frame clones only, minus some. Of about 300,000 clones in the sample, around 86% were seen once. The source material was peripheral blood. These receptors all come from a woman between 50 and 59 years old with acute or convalescent COVID-19.

A word on this clone: Other DNA sequences in the sample encode the same CDR3. The CDR3 protein is CASSLDRANTEAFF. Here the CDR3 DNA reads TGCGCCAGCAGCTTGGACAGGGCGAACACTGAAGCTTTCTTT. The gene calls are TRBV5-1 and TRBJ1-1; possibly TRBD1 for D (6 bases). The V and J ends lost 0 bases and 1 base respectively, with 7 bases between them. CDR3 length: 14 amino acids. From germline, CDR1 is SGHRS and CDR2 YFSETQ. The entire variable domain, with the rest obtained from reference TRBV5-1 and TRBJ1-1, is as follows: KAGVTQTPRYLIKTRGQQVTLSCSPISGHRSVSWYQQTPGQGLQFLFEYFSETQRNKGNFPGRFSGRQFSNSRSEMNVSTLELGDSALYLCASSLDRANTEAFFGQGTRLTVV.

The chain joins TRBV9 to TRBJ2-7, with D possibly being TRBD1 (5 bases). The V gene's germline CDR1 is SGDLS and CDR2 YYNGEE. The V end lost 0 bases, the J end lost 3 bases, and 16 bases lay between the germline ends. The CDR3 runs 16 residues. DNA for the CDR3: TGTGCCAGCAGCGTAGGCAAGGGGCTCTTTGACTACGAGCAGTACTTC. Translating gives CASSVGKGLFDYEQYF.

The chain combines TRBV7-2 with TRBJ2-7, with D unresolved. In germline, CDR1 is SGHTA, CDR2 FQGNSA. The V gene lost 5 bases and the J gene lost 2 bases, with 10 bases spanning the gap. The CDR3 has 13 amino acids. The CDR3 is CASSGNGPYEQYF. In DNA form, the CDR3 reads TGTGCCAGCAGCGGAAATGGGCCCTACGAGCAGTACTTC.

The chain links TRBV18 to TRBJ2-1; 10 bases are shared with TRBD2. The CDR3 spans 16 residues. Germline loops: CDR1 KGHSH, CDR2 LQKENI. V lost 2 bases and J lost 7; bases outside the gene matches: 8. The CDR3 bases are TGTGCCAGCTCACCAGGGCTAGCGGGAGTAACAAATGAGCAGTTCTTC. This codes for CASSPGLAGVTNEQFF. Combining the CDR3 with reference TRBV18 and TRBJ2-1 gives the whole variable domain NAGVMQNPRHLVRRRGQEARLRCSPMKGHSHVYWYRQLPEEGLKFMVYLQKENIIDESGMPKERFSAEFPKEGPSILRIQQVVRGDSAAYFCASSPGLAGVTNEQFFGPGTRLTVL.

The chain carries TRBV5-5 and TRBJ1-3; D ambiguous. Trimming stripped 0 bases from V and 1 base from J, with 11 bases between. Germline V gene sequence: CDR1 SGHKS, CDR2 YYEKEE (reference sequence). The CDR3 sequence is 16 residues long. This CDR3 is CASSLAETRSGNTIYF. The CDR3 DNA is TGTGCCAGCAGCTTGGCCGAGACCAGGTCTGGAAACACCATATATTTT.

There are a few counts of this clone. The chain has TRBV9 and TRBJ1-1; TRBD1 is a possible D gene (5 bases). The germline CDR1 and CDR2 sequences are SGDLS and YYNGEE. Between the trimmed V and J ends, which lost 0 bases and 0 bases, there was a span of 12 bases. The CDR3 consists of 16 residues. The CDR3 nucleotides are TGTGCCAGCAGCGTAGGGACAACCAGCCTGAACACTGAAGCTTTCTTT. As protein: CASSVGTTSLNTEAFF.

The genes are TRBV5-1 and TRBJ1-2; 9 nucleotides match TRBD1. The junction had 4 bases not matched to a gene; V was cut back by 3 bases and J by 7 bases. The CDR3 spans 13 residues. Germline CDR1 reads SGHRS; CDR2 reads YFSETQ. CDR3 in amino acids: CASSSGTGSGYTF. Here the CDR3 DNA reads TGCGCCAGCAGCTCCGGGACAGGGTCTGGCTACACCTTC.

V gene TRBV28 combines with J gene TRBJ1-2, with D perhaps matching TRBD1 (6 bases). The ends were cut back, 4 bases at V and 7 bases at J, with 22 bases in the middle. The CDR3 loop spans 16 amino acids. Looked up from germline, CDR1 is MDHEN and CDR2 is SYDVKM. CDR3 nucleotide sequence: TGTGCCAGCAGTTCCCTACGGACAGCCGGGTTCAGTGGCTACACCTTC. Its translation is CASSSLRTAGFSGYTF.

This clone was detected only a few times. The chain has TRBV18 and TRBJ1-1; 8 bases are shared with TRBD1. J lost 3 bases, V lost 4 bases, and 7 bases had no gene match. Germline loops: CDR1 KGHSH, CDR2 LQKENI. This CDR3 has 15 residues. For the CDR3, the DNA is TGTGCCAGCTCACGAGGGACAGGCGGGGACACTGAAGCTTTCTTT. Translating it yields CASSRGTGGDTEAFF.

This chain connects TRBV30 to TRBJ2-4; 7 nucleotides agree with TRBD2. The ends lost 4 bases at V and 0 bases at J; junction bases unmatched: 6. The CDR3 covers 15 residues. CDR1 GTSNPN and CDR2 SVGIG come from the germline V gene (reference sequence). The CDR3 nucleotides are TGTGCCTGGAACGTAGCGGGTTCAGCCAAAAACATTCAGTACTTC. Encoded protein: CAWNVAGSAKNIQYF.

This clone was recorded once. The chain combines TRBV6-1 with TRBJ1-1, with 7 nucleotides matching TRBD1. The CDR3 has 15 residues. The V gene's germline CDR1 is MNHNS and CDR2 SASEGT. Trimming removed 6 bases from V and 0 bases from J; junction bases left unmatched: 7. CDR3 sequence reads: CASSSGTVMNTEAFF. CDR3 bases: TGTGCCAGCAGCTCCGGGACAGTTATGAACACTGAAGCTTTCTTT.

The genes are TRBV21-1 and TRBJ1-4; TRBD1, the D gene given by the table, was not confirmed from the DNA. TRBV21-1 has pseudogene status. CDR3 size: 19 residues. The CDR3 region has the DNA TGTGCCAGCAGCAGGAGTGGACAGGGGCTTGATCTGGCTAATGAAAAACTGTTTTTT. It is translated as CASSRSGQGLDLANEKLFF.

This clone was counted between two and nine times. The CDR3 DNA reads as TGTGCCACCAGCAGAGGGGACAGCGAGGGCACTGAAGCTTTCTTT. It yields the protein CATSRGDSEGTEAFF. The V gene is TRBV15, the J gene TRBJ1-1; 7 bases align to TRBD1. V gave up 1 base and J gave up 4 bases; unmatched junction bases: 6. Germline loops: CDR1 LNHNV, CDR2 YYDKDF (reference sequence). The CDR3 contains 15 residues.

V is TRBV9 and J is TRBJ2-1, with 9 bases matching TRBD2. CDR1 SGDLS and CDR2 YYNGEE come from the germline V gene. The V segment lost 0 bases and the J segment 2 bases; nucleotides outside the gene matches: 3. The CDR3 consists of 16 residues. The CDR3, as DNA: TGTGCCAGCAGCGTAGGACTAGCGGTCCCCTACAATGAGCAGTTCTTC. It is translated as CASSVGLAVPYNEQFF. Filled out from reference TRBV9 and TRBJ2-1, the complete variable domain reads DSGVTQTPKHLITATGQRVTLRCSPRSGDLSVYWYQQSLDQGLQFLIQYYNGEERAKGNILERFSAQQFPDLHSELNLSSLELGDSALYFCASSVGLAVPYNEQFFGPGTRLTVL.

V gene TRBV27 combines with J gene TRBJ1-5; D is unclear. There are 16 residues in the CDR3. Trimming shortened V by 1 base and J by 4 bases, and 14 bases separated the two germline ends. The germline V gene encodes CDR1 MNHEY and CDR2 SMNVEV (reference sequence). This CDR3 reads CASSLYYDPRNQPQHF. The CDR3 bases are TGTGCCAGCAGTTTATACTATGACCCGAGGAATCAGCCCCAGCATTTT.

This clone came up a few times. The chain joins TRBV30 to TRBJ2-7; TRBD1 matches 8 bases. Germline loops: CDR1 GTSNPN, CDR2 SVGIG (reference sequence). The CDR3 is made up of 14 amino acids. With 4 bases clipped from V and 1 base from J, the junction kept 6 bases outside the gene matches. Here the CDR3 DNA reads TGTGCCTGGATGACAGGACAGGGATCCTACGAGCAGTACTTC. It specifies CAWMTGQGSYEQYF.

The chain is built from TRBV9 and TRBJ1-2, with 7 nucleotides matching TRBD1. CDR3 size: 13 residues. Per the germline V gene, CDR1 is SGDLS and CDR2 is YYNGEE. V dropped 1 base and J dropped 8; count of bases not matched to a gene: 5. The CDR3 reads CASSVLGTEGYTF. The CDR3 DNA reads as TGTGCCAGCAGCGTACTGGGGACAGAAGGCTACACCTTC.

This clone was found a few times. The V gene is TRBV30, the J gene TRBJ1-6; 8 bases line up with TRBD1. V was pared by 0 bases and J by 8 bases, with 6 bases of the junction left unmatched. CDR3 length: 15 residues. CDR1 is GTSNPN, CDR2 SVGIG, per germline (reference sequence). The CDR3 DNA is TGTGCCTGGAGTGTATCTGGGACAGGTTATTCACCCCTCCACTTT. Translation: CAWSVSGTGYSPLHF.

The J gene is TRBJ1-2, the V gene TRBV28; 10 nucleotides align to TRBD1. Germline CDR1 reads MDHEN; CDR2 reads SYDVKM. The trim removed 4 bases at V and 8 bases at J, leaving 10 bases unmatched. CDR3 length equals 15 residues. The CDR3 is CASSSPGTGEGGYTF. Here the CDR3 DNA reads TGTGCCAGCAGTTCTCCAGGGACAGGGGAGGGCGGCTACACCTTC.

The chain uses TRBV7-9 and TRBJ1-4; weak D call: TRBD1 (5 bases). CDR1 and CDR2 from the germline V gene are SEHNR and FQNEAQ (reference sequence). V lost 6 bases, J lost 8 bases, and 19 bases lay in between. This CDR3 spans 15 amino acids. In nucleotides, the CDR3 is TGTGCCAGCAGTGCCCTTGGAGGGGCCTCCGAAAAACTGTTTTTT. This gives the protein CASSALGGASEKLFF.

This chain joins TRBV5-1 and TRBJ2-7, with D possibly TRBD2 on 6 matching bases. This CDR3 is built from 15 residues. Trimming removed 1 base at V and 3 bases at J, with 14 bases between. Germline CDR1 reads SGHRS; CDR2 reads YFSETQ. CDR3 in amino acids: CASSLWGRSNYEQYF. The CDR3 DNA is TGCGCCAGCAGCTTGTGGGGGAGGTCAAACTACGAGCAGTACTTC.